The clone carrying this TCR beta chain showed up just a few times. The antigen remains undetermined. A library of TCRbeta sequences, prepared with unique molecular identifiers, was generated. TCRdb used MiXCR to reprocess the PCR reads, holding one entry per CDR3 protein. Among almost 250,000 distinct CDR3 sequences listed, roughly a quarter were seen once. These data come from a study of T-cell reconstitution after alpha-beta-depleted transplantation in children. Study-wide results and limits: At around two months after transplant, the alpha-beta T cells were reportedly derived from several hundred expanded clones that came from non-depleted graft cells. Some patients showed high day-60 TCRbeta diversity, which derived from surviving recipient T cells and thymic progenitors. Newly generated T cells supplied most T-cell counts and diversity one year post-transplant.

The ends lost 3 bases at V and 3 bases at J; junction bases unmatched: 3. The germline V gene has CDR1 DFQATT and CDR2 SNEGSKA (reference sequence). The CDR3 has 13 amino acids. The V gene is TRBV20-1, the J gene TRBJ2-5; 8 bases agree with TRBD2. The TCR originated in a girl aged 2-10 years with Fanconi anemia, due to receive a stem cell transplant. Sequenced material: PBMCs, taken before TCRalphabeta/CD19-depleted stem cell transplant. The CDR3 is CSASGGAEETQYF. The CDR3 nucleotides read TGCAGTGCTAGCGGGGGGGCGGAAGAGACCCAGTACTTC.